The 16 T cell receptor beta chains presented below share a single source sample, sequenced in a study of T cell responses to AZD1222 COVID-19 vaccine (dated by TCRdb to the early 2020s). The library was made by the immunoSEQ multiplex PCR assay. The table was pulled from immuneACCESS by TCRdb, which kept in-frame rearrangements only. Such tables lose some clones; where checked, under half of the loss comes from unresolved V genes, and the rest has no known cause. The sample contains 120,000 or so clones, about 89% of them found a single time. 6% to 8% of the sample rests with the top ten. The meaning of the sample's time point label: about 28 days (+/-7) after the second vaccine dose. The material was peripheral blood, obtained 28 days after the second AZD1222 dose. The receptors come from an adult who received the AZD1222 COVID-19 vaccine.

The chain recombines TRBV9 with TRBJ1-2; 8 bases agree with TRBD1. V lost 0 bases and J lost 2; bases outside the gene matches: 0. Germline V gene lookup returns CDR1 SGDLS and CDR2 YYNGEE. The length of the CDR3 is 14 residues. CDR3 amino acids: CASSVGTGNYGYTF. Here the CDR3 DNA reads TGTGCCAGCAGCGTAGGGACAGGGAACTATGGCTACACCTTC.

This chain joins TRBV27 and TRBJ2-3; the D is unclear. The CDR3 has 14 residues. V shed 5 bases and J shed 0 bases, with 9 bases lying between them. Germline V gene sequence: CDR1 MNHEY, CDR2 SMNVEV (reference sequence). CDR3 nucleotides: TGTGCCAGCAGTCCGCTACAGAGCACAGATACGCAGTATTTT. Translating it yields CASSPLQSTDTQYF.

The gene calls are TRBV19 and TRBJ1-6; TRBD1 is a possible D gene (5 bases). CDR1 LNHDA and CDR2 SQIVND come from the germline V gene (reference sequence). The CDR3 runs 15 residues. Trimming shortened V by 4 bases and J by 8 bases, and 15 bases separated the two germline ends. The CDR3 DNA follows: TGTGCCAGTAGTACGGCCGCGGGGGTAGATTCACCCCTCCACTTT. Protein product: CASSTAAGVDSPLHF. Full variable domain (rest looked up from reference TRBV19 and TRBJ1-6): DGGITQSPKYLFRKEGQNVTLSCEQNLNHDAMYWYRQDPGQGLRLIYYSQIVNDFQKGDIAEGYSVSREKKESFPLTVTSAQKNPTAFYLCASSTAAGVDSPLHFGNGTRLTVT.

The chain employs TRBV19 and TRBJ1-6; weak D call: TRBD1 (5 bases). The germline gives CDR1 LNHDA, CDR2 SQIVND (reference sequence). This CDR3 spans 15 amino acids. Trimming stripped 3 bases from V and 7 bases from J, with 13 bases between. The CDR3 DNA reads TGTGCCAGTAGTATCTTTGGGGGAATAAATTCACCCCTCCACTTT. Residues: CASSIFGGINSPLHF.

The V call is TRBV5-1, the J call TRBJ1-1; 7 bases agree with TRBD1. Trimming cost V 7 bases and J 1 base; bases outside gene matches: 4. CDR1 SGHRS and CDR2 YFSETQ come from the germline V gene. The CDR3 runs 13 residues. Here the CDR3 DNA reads TGCGCCAGCCGCGGACAGGAGAACACTGAAGCTTTCTTT. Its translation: CASRGQENTEAFF.

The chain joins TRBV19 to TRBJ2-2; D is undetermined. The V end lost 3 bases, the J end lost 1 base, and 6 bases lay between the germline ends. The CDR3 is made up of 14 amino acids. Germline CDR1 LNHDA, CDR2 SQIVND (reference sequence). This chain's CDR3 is CASSIPLNTGELFF. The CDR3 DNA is TGTGCCAGTAGTATTCCCTTGAACACCGGGGAGCTGTTTTTT.

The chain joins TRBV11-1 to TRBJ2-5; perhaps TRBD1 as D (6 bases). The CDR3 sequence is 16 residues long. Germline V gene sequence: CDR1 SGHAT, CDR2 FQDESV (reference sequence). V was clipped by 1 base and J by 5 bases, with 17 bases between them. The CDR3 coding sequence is TGTGCCAGCAGCTTAGGGGACACTGGGTTGGGGGAGACCCAGTACTTC. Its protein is CASSLGDTGLGETQYF.

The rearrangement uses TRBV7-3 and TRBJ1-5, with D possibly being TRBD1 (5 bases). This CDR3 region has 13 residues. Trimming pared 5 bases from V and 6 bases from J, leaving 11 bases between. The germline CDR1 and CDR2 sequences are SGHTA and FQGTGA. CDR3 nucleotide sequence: TGTGCCAGCAGCCCAGGGATCGGTCAGCCCCAGCATTTT. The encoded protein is CASSPGIGQPQHF.

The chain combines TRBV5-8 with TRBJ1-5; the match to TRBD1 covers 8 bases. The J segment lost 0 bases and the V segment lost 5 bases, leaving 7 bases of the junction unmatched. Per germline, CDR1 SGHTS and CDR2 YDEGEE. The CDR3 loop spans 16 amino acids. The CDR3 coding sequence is TGTGCCAGCAGGCAGGGGGCAGGGCATAGCAATCAGCCCCAGCATTTT. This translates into CASRQGAGHSNQPQHF.

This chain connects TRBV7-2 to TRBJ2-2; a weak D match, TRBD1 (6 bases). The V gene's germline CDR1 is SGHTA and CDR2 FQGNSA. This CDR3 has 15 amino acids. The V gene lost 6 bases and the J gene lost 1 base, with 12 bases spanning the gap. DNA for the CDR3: TGTGCCAGCAGTACGGGACATGTGAACACCGGGGAGCTGTTTTTT. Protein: CASSTGHVNTGELFF.

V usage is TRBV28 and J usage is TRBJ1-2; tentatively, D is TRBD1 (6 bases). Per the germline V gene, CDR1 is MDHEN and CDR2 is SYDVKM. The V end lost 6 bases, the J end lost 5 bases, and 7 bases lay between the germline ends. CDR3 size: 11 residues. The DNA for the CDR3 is TGTGCCAGCAGCGACAGGTATGGCTACACCTTC. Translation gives CASSDRYGYTF.

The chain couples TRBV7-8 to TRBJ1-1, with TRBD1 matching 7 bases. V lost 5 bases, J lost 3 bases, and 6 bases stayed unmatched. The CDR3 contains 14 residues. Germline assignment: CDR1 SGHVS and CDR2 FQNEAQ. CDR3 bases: TGTGCCAGCAGCCCCCGGGACAGACACACTGAAGCTTTCTTT. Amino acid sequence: CASSPRDRHTEAFF.

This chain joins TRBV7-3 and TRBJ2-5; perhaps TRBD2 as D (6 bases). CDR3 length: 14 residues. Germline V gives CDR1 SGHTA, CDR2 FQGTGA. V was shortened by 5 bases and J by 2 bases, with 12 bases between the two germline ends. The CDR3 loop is CASSRTGGQETQYF. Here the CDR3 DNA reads TGTGCCAGCAGCCGGACTGGGGGGCAAGAGACCCAGTACTTC. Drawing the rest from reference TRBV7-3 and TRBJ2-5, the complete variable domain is GAGVSQTPSNKVTEKGKYVELRCDPISGHTALYWYRQSLGQGPEFLIYFQGTGAADDSGLPNDRFFAVRPEGSVSTLKIQRTERGDSAVYLCASSRTGGQETQYFGPGTRLLVL.

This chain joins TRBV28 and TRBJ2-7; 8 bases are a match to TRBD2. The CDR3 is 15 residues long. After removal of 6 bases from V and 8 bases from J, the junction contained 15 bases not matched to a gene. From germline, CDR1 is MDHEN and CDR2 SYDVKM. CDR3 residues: CASSPSAAGGWKQYF. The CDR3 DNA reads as TGTGCCAGCAGCCCATCGGCGGCGGGAGGCTGGAAGCAGTACTTC. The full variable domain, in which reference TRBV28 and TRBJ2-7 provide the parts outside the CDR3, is DVKVTQSSRYLVKRTGEKVFLECVQDMDHENMFWYRQDPGLGLRLIYFSYDVKMKEKGDIPEGYSVSREKKERFSLILESASTNQTSMYLCASSPSAAGGWKQYFGPGTRLTVT.

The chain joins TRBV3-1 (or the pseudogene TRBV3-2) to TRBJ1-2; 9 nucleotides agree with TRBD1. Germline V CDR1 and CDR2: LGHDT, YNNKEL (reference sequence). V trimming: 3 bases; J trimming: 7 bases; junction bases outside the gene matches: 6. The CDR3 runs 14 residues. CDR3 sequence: CASSQGQGAVGYTF. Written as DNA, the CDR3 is TGTGCCAGCAGCCAGGGACAGGGAGCCGTTGGCTACACCTTC.

CDR3 protein: CASSLAVTGSEQYF. CDR3 coding DNA: TGCGCCAGCAGCTTGGCCGTGACAGGGAGCGAGCAGTACTTC. The chain recombines TRBV5-1 with TRBJ2-7; TRBD1 matches 7 bases. The CDR3 length is 14 residues. The germline gives CDR1 SGHRS, CDR2 YFSETQ. V was pared by 0 bases and J by 6 bases, with 6 bases of the junction left unmatched.